This T cell receptor (beta chain) emerged from a study of blood T cell repertoires in COVID-19. Sequenced by immunoSEQ multiplex PCR; TCRdb stores in-frame clones only, minus some. The sample contains about 400,000 clones, approximately 91% of which appear only once. The receptor's source is a woman aged 35 to 49 with acute COVID-19. The source material was PBMCs or T cells enriched from blood (not recorded which).

The CDR3 reads CATRGPGTGLDGYTF. CDR3 nucleotides: TGTGCCACCAGGGGTCCCGGGACAGGGCTCGACGGCTACACCTTC. The V call is TRBV24-1, the J call TRBJ1-2; 9 bases line up with TRBD1. Trimming at V came to 7 bases and at J to 8 bases, leaving 13 bases not matched to a gene. The CDR3 has 15 residues. Germline V CDR1 and CDR2: KGHDR, SFDVKD.